This passage covers 27 T cell receptor beta chains from one sample sequenced in a study of T cells in Graves' hyperthyroidism and ophthalmopathy. The TCR beta CDR3 regions underwent amplification using RNA transcripts as the source. A first-round RT-PCR of the TCR CDR3 used the HTBI primer set. MiXCR was run by TCRdb on the multiplex PCR reads, yielding one entry per CDR3 protein. Of fewer than 250,000 distinct CDR3 sequences in the sample, around 24% were seen once. The sample taken for sequencing was blood. The source is a woman between 40 and 50 years old with Graves' ophthalmopathy.

In this sample, this clonotype turned up many times. This chain connects TRBV6-5 to TRBJ1-2; unclear D gene. There are 14 residues in the CDR3. Trimming removed 5 bases at V and 0 bases at J, with 10 bases between. Germline V CDR1 and CDR2: MNHEY, SVGAGI. The CDR3 region has the DNA TGTGCCAGCAGTGACCCGATAACTAACTATGGCTACACCTTC. Encoded protein: CASSDPITNYGYTF.

In this sample, this clonotype turned up many times. The chain has TRBV12-3 or TRBV12-4 and TRBJ2-2; D not certain. The CDR3 covers 14 residues. V lost 3 bases and J lost 1, with 6 bases in between. Here the CDR3 DNA reads TGTGCCAGCAGTTTGGCTGAGAACACCGGGGAGCTGTTTTTT. This sequence encodes CASSLAENTGELFF.

This clonotype was counted many times. The chain carries TRBV6-5 and TRBJ2-3; 11 bases match TRBD2. Germline loops: CDR1 MNHEY, CDR2 SVGAGI. The CDR3 extends over 16 amino acids. The V and J ends lost 5 bases and 8 bases, in that order; junction bases with no gene match: 12. The CDR3 sequence is CASSMTSGTPQGTQYF. In nucleotides, the CDR3 is TGTGCCAGCAGTATGACTAGCGGGACACCCCAGGGTACGCAGTATTTT.

This clonotype showed up many times. This rearrangement joins TRBV9 to TRBJ2-5; 7 positions match TRBD1. V lost 4 bases, J lost 2 bases, and 8 bases stayed unmatched. Germline V CDR1 and CDR2: SGDLS, YYNGEE. There are 15 residues in the CDR3. CDR3 protein: CASSQPGQAQETQYF. The CDR3, as DNA: TGTGCCAGCAGCCAACCCGGACAGGCTCAAGAGACCCAGTACTTC.

In its sample, this clonotype was seen many times. The rearrangement links TRBV6-1 to TRBJ2-2; D tentatively fits TRBD1 or TRBD2 (5 bases each). Germline V gene sequence: CDR1 MNHNS, CDR2 SASEGT. CDR3 size: 15 residues. Trimming left V 6 bases short and J 3 bases short, with 14 bases between. The CDR3 sequence: CASSGRGRHTGELFF. DNA of the CDR3: TGTGCCAGCAGCGGTCGGGGCCGTCACACCGGGGAGCTGTTTTTT.

At least ten counts were recorded for this clonotype. V usage is TRBV28 and J usage is TRBJ2-5; TRBD2 is a possible D gene (6 bases). This CDR3 contains 14 residues. Germline CDR1 MDHEN, CDR2 SYDVKM. V lost 6 bases and J 5 bases, leaving 16 bases between the germline ends. The DNA of the CDR3 is TGTGCCAGCAGCTTTAGCGGAGAGGGTGAGACCCAGTACTTC. This sequence encodes CASSFSGEGETQYF.

The rearrangement uses TRBV4-1 and TRBJ1-1, with 8 bases matching TRBD1. Germline V gene data show CDR1 as MGHRA and CDR2 as YSYEKL. The J segment lost 5 bases and the V segment lost 10 bases, leaving 6 bases of the junction unmatched. This CDR3 has 12 amino acids. Written as DNA, the CDR3 is TGCGCCATCTCTACAGGGGGGACTGAAGCTTTCTTT. The encoded protein is CAISTGGTEAFF.

This clonotype has at least ten counts. V and J are TRBV5-6 and TRBJ2-5; 9 bases fit TRBD1. With V trimmed by 6 bases and J by 5 bases, 5 bases remained unmatched. Germline V gene data show CDR1 as SGHDT and CDR2 as YYEEEE. This CDR3 spans 13 amino acids. CDR3 sequence: CASTTGGGETQYF. The CDR3 DNA is TGTGCCAGCACGACAGGGGGTGGTGAGACCCAGTACTTC.

This clonotype occurred many times. The V gene is TRBV28, the J gene TRBJ1-5; D perhaps matches TRBD1 (5 bases). Trimming took 5 bases from V and 1 from J, leaving 9 bases between them. From germline, CDR1 is MDHEN and CDR2 SYDVKM. This CDR3 comprises 14 residues. In DNA, the CDR3 is TGTGCCAGCAGTGACCGGGACAGCAATCAGCCCCAGCATTTT. Protein product: CASSDRDSNQPQHF.

The chain recombines TRBV27 with TRBJ1-5; D uncertain. Germline V lookup: CDR1 MNHEY, CDR2 SMNVEV (reference sequence). V lost 5 bases and J lost 6, with 11 bases in between. The CDR3 covers 13 residues. CDR3 sequence (DNA): TGTGCCAGCAGTCCTACCCCCGGTCAGCCCCAGCATTTT. Amino acids: CASSPTPGQPQHF.

Only a few counts were recorded for this clonotype. Being one base from a much bigger clone, this may be a read error. The V gene is TRBV15, the J gene TRBJ2-5; D perhaps matches TRBD2 (5 bases). The CDR3 is 15 residues long. The V end was cut by 2 bases, the J end by 5 bases, with 15 bases between. Germline CDR1 and CDR2: LNHNV and YYDKDF (reference sequence). CDR3 amino acids: CATSRTNSVHETQYF. The CDR3 coding sequence is TGTGCCACCAGCAGAACTAATAGCGTTCACGAGACCCAGTACTTC.

This clonotype was found many times. This chain links TRBV13 with TRBJ2-1, with D unresolved. Germline V CDR1 and CDR2: PRHDT, FYEKMQ (reference sequence). The CDR3 runs to 11 residues. The V and J ends lost 1 base and 8 bases respectively, with 3 bases between them. The CDR3 coding sequence is TGTGCCAGCAGCTTAGTGGATGAGCAGTTCTTC. Its translation is CASSLVDEQFF.

This chain uses TRBV6-2 or TRBV6-3 with TRBJ1-1; the match to TRBD1 covers 10 bases. Per the germline V gene, CDR1 is MNHEY and CDR2 is SVGEGT. The CDR3 runs to 19 residues. With V trimmed by 0 bases and J by 1 base, 11 bases remained unmatched. The CDR3 nucleotides are TGTGCCAGCAGTTACTCAGGACGAGGGACAGGGGCTCCGAACACTGAAGCTTTCTTT. Its translation is CASSYSGRGTGAPNTEAFF.

This clonotype was seen ten or more times. The chain carries TRBV19 and TRBJ1-5; D may be TRBD1 (5 bases). Germline V gene lookup returns CDR1 LNHDA and CDR2 SQIVND (reference sequence). The CDR3 loop spans 16 amino acids. Between the trimmed V and J ends, which lost 7 bases and 2 bases, there was a span of 18 bases. This CDR3 is CASTLGAGLGNQPQHF. CDR3 coding DNA: TGTGCCAGTACCCTCGGGGCGGGGCTGGGCAATCAGCCCCAGCATTTT.

This clonotype was detected ten times or more. The gene calls are TRBV6-4 and TRBJ1-3; D not certain. Germline-derived CDR1 and CDR2 are MRHNA and SNTAGT. CDR3 length: 17 amino acids. The V gene lost 2 bases and the J gene lost 0 bases, with 14 bases spanning the gap. DNA for the CDR3: TGTGCCAGCAGTGACAAACCATCTATTCTCTCTGGAAACACCATATATTTT. Translated, it gives CASSDKPSILSGNTIYF.

This clonotype has a count of ten or more. The rearrangement uses TRBV13 and TRBJ2-7; the D is unclear. Per the germline V gene, CDR1 is PRHDT and CDR2 is FYEKMQ (reference sequence). With 10 bases removed from V and 3 bases from J, the gap between germline ends came to 10 bases. This CDR3 region has 11 residues. The CDR3 DNA reads TGTGCCACCCGCAGGATCTACGAGCAGTACTTC. It codes for CATRRIYEQYF.

This clonotype was recorded many times. The chain couples TRBV12-3 or TRBV12-4 to TRBJ2-2, with TRBD2 identical over 13 bases. The V and J ends lost 6 bases and 2 bases, in that order; junction bases with no gene match: 6. The CDR3 length is 17 residues. CDR3 sequence reads: CASRWTSGSGNTGELFF. CDR3 nucleotides: TGTGCCAGCAGATGGACTAGCGGGAGTGGAAACACCGGGGAGCTGTTTTTT.

This clonotype was observed at least ten times. The chain is built from TRBV18 and TRBJ1-5, with D maybe TRBD1 (5 bases). Germline V gene data show CDR1 as KGHSH and CDR2 as LQKENI. Trimming pared 4 bases from V and 3 bases from J, leaving 13 bases between. This CDR3 region has 15 residues. The CDR3 reads CASSLTRDSNQPQHF. As DNA, the CDR3 is TGTGCCAGCTCACTTACCCGGGACTCCAATCAGCCCCAGCATTTT.

A note on this clonotype: Given a much more abundant clone one base away, this may be a read error. This chain connects TRBV2 to TRBJ2-7; 11 bases are shared with TRBD2. The CDR3 is 17 residues long. Per germline, CDR1 SNHLY and CDR2 FYNNEI. CDR3 in DNA: TGTACCAGCAGCGATAGAGGGACTAGCGGACCCGGCTACGAGCAGTACTTC. It encodes CTSSDRGTSGPGYEQYF.

Ten or more counts support this clonotype. The rearrangement links TRBV6-1 to TRBJ2-7, with 8 bases that match TRBD1. The V gene end was trimmed by 6 bases and the J gene end by 2 bases; junction bases not matched to a gene: 9. CDR3 length: 15 amino acids. From germline, CDR1 is MNHNS and CDR2 SASEGT. CDR3 loop: CASRERGQAPYEQYF. The CDR3 DNA reads TGTGCCAGCAGGGAGAGGGGACAGGCCCCCTACGAGCAGTACTTC.

This clonotype was counted ten times or more. V usage is TRBV7-3 and J usage is TRBJ2-5; the match to TRBD1 covers 8 bases. Germline V CDR1 and CDR2: SGHTA, FQGTGA. V was pared by 4 bases and J by 4 bases, with 8 bases of the junction left unmatched. This CDR3 has 15 residues. DNA for the CDR3: TGTGCCAGCAGCTATGGACAGGGCGGGACAGAGACCCAGTACTTC. It is translated as CASSYGQGGTETQYF.

For this clonotype: This clone may be a read error of a much larger clone one base away. This rearrangement joins TRBV20-1 to TRBJ1-5; 7 bases align to TRBD1. This CDR3 region has 14 residues. Germline values: CDR1 DFQATT, CDR2 SNEGSKA (reference sequence). The V and J ends lost 5 bases and 6 bases, in that order; junction bases with no gene match: 10. The CDR3 loop is CSALTGTAFQPQHF. CDR3 sequence (DNA): TGCAGTGCTCTAACCGGGACAGCGTTTCAGCCCCAGCATTTT.

The chain links TRBV28 to TRBJ1-4, with 8 positions matching TRBD1. The length of the CDR3 is 14 residues. V lost 5 bases, J lost 7 bases, and 6 bases stayed unmatched. Germline V gene data show CDR1 as MDHEN and CDR2 as SYDVKM. In DNA form, the CDR3 reads TGTGCCAGCAGTCCTGACAGGGGAAGTGAAAAACTGTTTTTT. Protein product: CASSPDRGSEKLFF.

This clonotype was seen many times. This rearrangement joins TRBV5-6 to TRBJ2-7, with D perhaps TRBD1 (6 bases). CDR3 length equals 15 residues. CDR1 SGHDT and CDR2 YYEEEE come from the germline V gene. The V and J ends lost 4 bases and 1 base respectively, with 15 bases between them. The CDR3 bases are TGTGCCAGCAGCAAGGGCACAGGGATTTCCTACGAGCAGTACTTC. Translation: CASSKGTGISYEQYF.

The chain uses TRBV27 and TRBJ2-5, with no clear D. The V gene lost 9 bases and the J gene lost 2 bases, with 1 base spanning the gap. Germline CDR1 and CDR2: MNHEY and SMNVEV (reference sequence). This CDR3 spans 9 amino acids. CDR3 DNA sequence: TGTGCCAGTCAAGAGACCCAGTACTTC. It specifies CASQETQYF.

In its sample, this clonotype was seen many times. This chain joins TRBV24-1 and TRBJ1-2; D uncertain. This CDR3 has 13 amino acids. Trimming stripped 2 bases from V and 0 bases from J, with 3 bases between. The germline V gene encodes CDR1 KGHDR and CDR2 SFDVKD. CDR3 DNA sequence: TGTGCCACCAGTGATTCGGCTAACTATGGCTACACCTTC. As protein: CATSDSANYGYTF.

This clonotype has ten or more counts. The CDR3 protein is CASKPGTANQPQHF. The CDR3 coding sequence is TGTGCCAGCAAACCCGGGACAGCCAATCAGCCCCAGCATTTT. This rearrangement joins TRBV28 to TRBJ1-5; 7 bases fit TRBD1. Germline loops: CDR1 MDHEN, CDR2 SYDVKM. CDR3 length: 14 residues. The ends lost 7 bases at V and 3 bases at J; junction bases unmatched: 6.